Sequencing of this TCR beta chain was carried out in a study of breast tumors, draining lymph nodes, adjacent tissues. Overall study results and limits: Tumor TCR diversity was below lymph nodes but above nontumor tissue. Data only fit, rather than demonstrated, lymph node origin of most tumor T cells.

Concerning this clonotype: What it recognizes is unknown. A clone one base away is much larger, so this may be a read error.

Deletions cut 4 bases from V and 6 bases from J, with 19 bases between. Germline values: CDR1 DFQATT, CDR2 SNEGSKA (reference sequence). The CDR3 loop spans 15 amino acids. TCRdb passed the multiplex PCR reads through MiXCR, listing each CDR3 protein once. The sample lists about 230,000 distinct CDR3 sequences; approximately 31% were seen once. Samples came from axillary lymph nodes draining the breast cancer. The specimen was axillary lymph node tissue. This TCR was sampled from a female donor with breast cancer. Some clones in this sample may be carry-over from other donors' samples. The chain links TRBV20-1 to TRBJ2-1; a weak D match, TRBD2 (5 bases). The CDR3 spells CSAIQSGLFSNEQFF. The CDR3, as DNA: TGCAGTGCTATTCAGAGCGGCCTCTTTTCCAATGAGCAGTTCTTC.